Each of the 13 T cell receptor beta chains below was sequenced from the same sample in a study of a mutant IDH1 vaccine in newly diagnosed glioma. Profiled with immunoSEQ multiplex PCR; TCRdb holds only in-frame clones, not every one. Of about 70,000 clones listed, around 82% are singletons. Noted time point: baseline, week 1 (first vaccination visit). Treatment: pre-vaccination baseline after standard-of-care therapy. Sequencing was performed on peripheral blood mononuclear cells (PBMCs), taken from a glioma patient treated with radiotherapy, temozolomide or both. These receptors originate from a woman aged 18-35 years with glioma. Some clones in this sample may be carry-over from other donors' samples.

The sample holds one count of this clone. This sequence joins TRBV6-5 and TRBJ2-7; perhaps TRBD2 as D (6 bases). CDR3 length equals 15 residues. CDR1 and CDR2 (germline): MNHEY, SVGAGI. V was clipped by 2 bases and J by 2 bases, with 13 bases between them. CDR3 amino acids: CASSYVAGTPYEQYF. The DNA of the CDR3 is TGTGCCAGCAGTTACGTGGCGGGGACCCCCTACGAGCAGTACTTC.

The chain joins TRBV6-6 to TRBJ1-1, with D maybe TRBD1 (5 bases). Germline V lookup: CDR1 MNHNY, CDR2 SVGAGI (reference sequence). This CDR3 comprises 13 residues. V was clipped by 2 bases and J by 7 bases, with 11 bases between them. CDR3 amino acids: CASSYRGSSEAFF. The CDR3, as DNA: TGTGCCAGCAGTTACAGGGGTAGTAGTGAAGCTTTCTTT.

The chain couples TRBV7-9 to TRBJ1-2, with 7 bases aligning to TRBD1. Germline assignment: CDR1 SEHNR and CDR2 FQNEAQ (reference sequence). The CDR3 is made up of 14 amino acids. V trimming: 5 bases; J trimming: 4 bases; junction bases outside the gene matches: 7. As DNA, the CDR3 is TGTGCCAGCAGCCCTCGGACAGGTCGCTATGGCTACACCTTC. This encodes CASSPRTGRYGYTF.

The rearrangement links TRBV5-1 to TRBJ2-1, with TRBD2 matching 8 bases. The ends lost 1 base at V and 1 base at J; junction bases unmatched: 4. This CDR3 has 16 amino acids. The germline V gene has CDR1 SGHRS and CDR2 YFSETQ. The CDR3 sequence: CASSLYSGVSYNEQFF. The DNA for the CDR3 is TGCGCCAGCAGCTTGTATAGCGGGGTATCCTACAATGAGCAGTTCTTC.

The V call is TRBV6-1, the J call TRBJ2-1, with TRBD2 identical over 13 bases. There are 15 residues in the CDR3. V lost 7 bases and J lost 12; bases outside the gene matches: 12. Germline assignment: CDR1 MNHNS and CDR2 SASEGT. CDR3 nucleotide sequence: TGTGCCAGCACTCCGACTAGCGGGGGGCCGCTTAGGCAGTTCTTC. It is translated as CASTPTSGGPLRQFF.

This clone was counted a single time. The CDR3 DNA sequence: TGCGCCAGCACCCCCCCTGAAGGGGTAGGGGGGAGGAACGAGCAGTACTTC. It encodes CASTPPEGVGGRNEQYF. The chain has TRBV4-1 and TRBJ2-7; either TRBD1 or TRBD2 may fit D (6 bases each). The CDR3 is 17 residues long. V lost 7 bases to trimming and J lost 5 bases, with 27 bases between them. Germline V gives CDR1 MGHRA, CDR2 YSYEKL.

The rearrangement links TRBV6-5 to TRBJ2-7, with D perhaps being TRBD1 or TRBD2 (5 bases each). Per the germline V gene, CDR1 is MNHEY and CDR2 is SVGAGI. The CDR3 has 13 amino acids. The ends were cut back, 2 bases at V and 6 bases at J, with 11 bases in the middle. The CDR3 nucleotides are TGTGCCAGCAGTTACCCGGGGACCGCCGAGCAGTACTTC. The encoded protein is CASSYPGTAEQYF.

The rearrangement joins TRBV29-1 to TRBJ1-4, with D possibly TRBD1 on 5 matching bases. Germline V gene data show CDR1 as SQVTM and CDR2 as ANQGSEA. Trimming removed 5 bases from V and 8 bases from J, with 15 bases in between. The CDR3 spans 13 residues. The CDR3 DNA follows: TGCAGCGTTACCGGGACGGGGAGGGAAAAACTGTTTTTT. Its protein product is CSVTGTGREKLFF.

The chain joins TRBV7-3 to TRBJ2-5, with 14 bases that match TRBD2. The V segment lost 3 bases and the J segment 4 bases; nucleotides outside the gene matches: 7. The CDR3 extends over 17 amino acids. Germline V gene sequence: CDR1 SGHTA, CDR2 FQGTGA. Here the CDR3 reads CASSFGTSGGEGETQYF. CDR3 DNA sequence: TGTGCCAGCAGCTTCGGGACTAGCGGGGGAGAGGGAGAGACCCAGTACTTC.

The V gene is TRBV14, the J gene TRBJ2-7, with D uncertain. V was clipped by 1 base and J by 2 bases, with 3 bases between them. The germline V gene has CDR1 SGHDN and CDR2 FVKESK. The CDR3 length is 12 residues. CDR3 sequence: CASSQGAYEQYF. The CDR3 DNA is TGTGCCAGCAGCCAAGGAGCCTACGAGCAGTACTTC.

The CDR3 DNA reads TGTGCCAGCAGCTTCACCCCGGGACGCTACGAGCAGTACTTC. Translated, it gives CASSFTPGRYEQYF. This chain connects TRBV7-2 to TRBJ2-7, with D perhaps assigned TRBD1 or TRBD2 (5 bases each). V dropped 3 bases and J dropped 3 bases, with 12 bases sitting between them. This CDR3 region has 14 residues. Germline V gene sequence: CDR1 SGHTA, CDR2 FQGNSA.

CDR3 DNA sequence: TGTGCCAGCAGCTTTACGGGACTAGGCACAGATACGCAGTATTTT. Amino acids: CASSFTGLGTDTQYF. The V gene is TRBV7-2, the J gene TRBJ2-3, with 8 bases aligning to TRBD2. The germline CDR1 and CDR2 sequences are SGHTA and FQGNSA. J lost 1 base, V lost 3 bases, and 3 bases had no gene match. This CDR3 region has 15 residues.

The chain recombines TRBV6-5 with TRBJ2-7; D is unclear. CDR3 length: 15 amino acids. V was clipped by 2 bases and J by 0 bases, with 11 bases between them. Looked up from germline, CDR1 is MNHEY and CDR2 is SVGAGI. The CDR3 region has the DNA TGTGCCAGCAGTTACAGCCCAGCGCTCTCCTACGAGCAGTACTTC. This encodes CASSYSPALSYEQYF.